These 13 T cell receptor beta chains originate from one sample sequenced in a study of blood T cell repertoires in COVID-19 (dated by TCRdb to 2018 to 2021). The library was produced with the immunoSEQ multiplex PCR assay. TCRdb's version of the immuneACCESS table is confined to in-frame rearrangements and falls short of the full clone set. An unresolved V gene accounts for under half of the shortfall where checked; the remainder is of unknown origin. Counted in this sample were hundreds of thousands of clones; about 80% of them appeared once. 1.5% to 2% of the sample goes to the ten largest clones. The sequenced sample consisted of peripheral blood. The receptors were gathered from a woman older than 75 with acute or convalescent COVID-19.

This clone occurred a few times. The chain carries TRBV12-3 or TRBV12-4 and TRBJ1-1; D perhaps matches TRBD1 (6 bases). The CDR3 sequence is 13 residues long. The CDR3 coding sequence is TGTGCTGGGGGCCAAGGGGGTAACACTGAAGCTTTCTTT. This translates into CAGGQGGNTEAFF.

DNA for the CDR3: TGTGCCAGCACCGGACAGGGCCGCTATAATTCACCCCTCCACTTT. Amino acid sequence: CASTGQGRYNSPLHF. The chain links TRBV2 to TRBJ1-6; 8 positions agree with TRBD1. The CDR3 totals 15 residues. Germline V gives CDR1 SNHLY, CDR2 FYNNEI. Unmatched junction bases numbered 5, after V lost 7 bases and J lost 3 bases.

V gene TRBV4-1 combines with J gene TRBJ1-5; TRBD1 is a possible D gene (5 bases). CDR1 and CDR2 from the germline V gene are MGHRA and YSYEKL. There are 17 residues in the CDR3. Trimming took off 1 base at V and 4 bases at J, with 17 bases between the two ends. The CDR3 region has the DNA TGCGCCAGCAGCCAAGGGTCCACGACAGAGTGGAATCAGCCCCAGCATTTT. It yields the protein CASSQGSTTEWNQPQHF.

The chain combines TRBV9 with TRBJ2-1; TRBD2 aligns across 15 bases. The V gene end was trimmed by 4 bases and the J gene end by 10 bases; junction bases not matched to a gene: 15. The V gene's germline CDR1 is SGDLS and CDR2 YYNGEE. This CDR3 comprises 18 residues. DNA of the CDR3: TGTGCCAGCAGCTTATTAGGGACTAGCGGGGGGCGCCCCCCCGAGCAGTTCTTC. This gives the protein CASSLLGTSGGRPPEQFF.

In its sample, this clone was seen once. The J gene is TRBJ1-5, the V gene TRBV5-1; TRBD1 might be the D (5 bases). Germline values: CDR1 SGHRS, CDR2 YFSETQ. The V gene lost 1 base and the J gene lost 3 bases, with 8 bases spanning the gap. The CDR3 is 14 amino acids. CDR3 nucleotide sequence: TGCGCCAGCAGCTTGCAGGGAAACAATCAGCCCCAGCATTTT. It yields the protein CASSLQGNNQPQHF.

The chain combines TRBV7-2 with TRBJ1-1; D not resolved. Between the trimmed V and J ends, which lost 4 bases and 4 bases, there was a span of 10 bases. This CDR3 spans 13 amino acids. Germline CDR1 and CDR2: SGHTA and FQGNSA. In DNA form, the CDR3 reads TGTGCCAGCAGCTCCCCTCCGGGCACTGAAGCTTTCTTT. Its translation: CASSSPPGTEAFF.

This clone was detected a few times. The V gene is TRBV10-3, the J gene TRBJ2-3; 9 bases agree with TRBD1. J lost 3 bases, V lost 7 bases, and 8 bases had no gene match. The CDR3 totals 15 residues. The germline CDR1 and CDR2 sequences are ENHRY and SYGVKD. CDR3 DNA sequence: TGTGCCATCACTCCGGGACAGGGTACGACAGATACGCAGTATTTT. As protein: CAITPGQGTTDTQYF.

V gene TRBV5-1 combines with J gene TRBJ2-7, with TRBD2 matching 13 bases. The V gene end was trimmed by 5 bases and the J gene end by 7 bases; junction bases not matched to a gene: 3. This CDR3 spans 13 amino acids. CDR1 is SGHRS, CDR2 YFSETQ, per germline. The CDR3 loop is CASRGLAGLEQYF. CDR3 DNA sequence: TGCGCCAGCAGGGGACTAGCGGGGTTAGAGCAGTACTTC.

V is TRBV15 and J is TRBJ2-7, with 8 positions matching TRBD1. Germline CDR1 LNHNV, CDR2 YYDKDF (reference sequence). This CDR3 has 13 amino acids. After removal of 8 bases from V and 2 bases from J, the junction contained 5 bases not matched to a gene. The CDR3 reads CATSRDRTYEQYF. CDR3 DNA: TGTGCCACCTCCCGGGACAGGACCTACGAGCAGTACTTC.

The chain joins TRBV19 to TRBJ2-1, with 10 nucleotides matching TRBD1. V lost 4 bases to trimming and J lost 1 base; unmatched junction nucleotides: 7. In germline, CDR1 is LNHDA, CDR2 SQIVND (reference sequence). The CDR3 sequence is 17 residues long. Written as DNA, the CDR3 is TGTGCCAGTAGTACACAGACAGGGGGCTATTCCTACAATGAGCAGTTCTTC. Translation: CASSTQTGGYSYNEQFF.

The table lists this clone with a count of one. The chain joins TRBV6-1 to TRBJ1-3, with TRBD1 as a possible D gene (5 bases). The germline gives CDR1 MNHNS, CDR2 SASEGT. The CDR3 totals 17 residues. Trimming cost V 3 bases and J 0 bases, with 15 bases left between them. CDR3 nucleotides: TGTGCCAGCAGTGATGGGGGGGGTTACCGCTCTGGAAACACCATATATTTT. Translated: CASSDGGGYRSGNTIYF.

The V and J genes are TRBV7-3 and TRBJ2-1, with D possibly matching TRBD1 (6 bases). This CDR3 has 13 residues. Germline V CDR1 and CDR2: SGHTA, FQGTGA. V was trimmed by 4 bases and J by 9 bases, leaving 13 bases between them. This CDR3 reads CASSSGQSGEQFF. CDR3 bases: TGTGCCAGCAGCTCAGGACAGTCAGGTGAGCAGTTCTTC.

The rearrangement uses TRBV24-1 and TRBJ1-3, with D possibly being TRBD1 (6 bases). The V gene's germline CDR1 is KGHDR and CDR2 SFDVKD. V dropped 3 bases and J dropped 2 bases, with 7 bases sitting between them. The CDR3 consists of 14 residues. This CDR3 is CATSDPGAGNTIYF. CDR3 DNA sequence: TGTGCCACCAGTGATCCAGGGGCTGGAAACACCATATATTTT.